Following are 13 T cell receptor beta chains from one sample sequenced in a study of blood T cell repertoires in COVID-19 (dated by TCRdb to 2020 to 2021). Library creation used the immunoSEQ multiplex PCR assay. The table was pulled from immuneACCESS by TCRdb, which kept in-frame rearrangements only. Such tables lose some clones; where checked, under half of the loss comes from unresolved V genes, and the rest has no known cause. Across this sample there are about 160,000 clones, with around 84% seen only once. Jointly, the top ten make up 5.5% to 7% of the sample. Sequencing was performed on peripheral blood. Every receptor here comes from a man in his forties or fifties with active or convalescent COVID-19.

The chain couples TRBV9 to TRBJ1-1; 9 nucleotides line up with TRBD1. V lost 3 bases and J lost 4; bases outside the gene matches: 7. Germline loops: CDR1 SGDLS, CDR2 YYNGEE. CDR3 length: 15 amino acids. CDR3 bases: TGTGCCAGCAGCGCCTCACAGGGGGCGCCCACTGAAGCTTTCTTT. Its protein is CASSASQGAPTEAFF.

The chain couples TRBV21-1 to TRBJ1-1; the table's TRBD1 call for D was not verified on the DNA. TRBV21-1 counts as a pseudogene. This CDR3 contains 13 residues. For the CDR3, the DNA is TGTGCCAGCAGCAACCGGACAGGGACTGAAGCTTTCTTT. It yields the protein CASSNRTGTEAFF.

The chain employs TRBV18 and TRBJ2-5; D perhaps matches TRBD2 (6 bases). In germline, CDR1 is KGHSH, CDR2 LQKENI. This CDR3 spans 17 amino acids. V lost 2 bases and J lost 5, with 21 bases in between. The CDR3 coding sequence is TGTGCCAGCTCACCAGGAATCGGACTTCGGGAGAAGGAGACCCAGTACTTC. Translating gives CASSPGIGLREKETQYF.

J is TRBJ2-5 and V is TRBV6-5; possibly TRBD2 for D (6 bases). CDR3 length: 13 amino acids. Germline loops: CDR1 MNHEY, CDR2 SVGAGI. Deletions cut 6 bases from V and 8 bases from J, with 16 bases between. The CDR3 loop reads CASRQRLESTQYF. In DNA, the CDR3 is TGTGCCAGCAGACAGCGACTAGAGAGCACCCAGTACTTC.

This clone was counted only a few times. V gene TRBV5-1 combines with J gene TRBJ1-2, with 7 nucleotides matching TRBD1. V gave up 0 bases and J gave up 11 bases; unmatched junction bases: 13. The CDR3 sequence is 15 residues long. From germline, CDR1 is SGHRS and CDR2 YFSETQ. The CDR3 protein is CASSLDTPGTTGYTF. Written as DNA, the CDR3 is TGCGCCAGCAGCTTGGATACCCCAGGAACGACAGGGTACACCTTC.

The chain uses TRBV25-1 and TRBJ2-1; maybe TRBD2 (6 bases). CDR1 MGHDK and CDR2 SYGVNS come from the germline V gene. Between the trimmed V and J ends, which lost 2 bases and 0 bases, there was a span of 17 bases. The CDR3 sequence is 18 residues long. CDR3 coding DNA: TGTGCCAGCAGTGAACCGGGACTGCTGCCCTTCTCCTACAATGAGCAGTTCTTC. This codes for CASSEPGLLPFSYNEQFF.

This clone came up a few times. The genes are TRBV24-1 and TRBJ2-1, with TRBD2 identical over 10 bases. V lost 6 bases and J lost 7; bases outside the gene matches: 5. The V gene's germline CDR1 is KGHDR and CDR2 SFDVKD. The CDR3 has 14 amino acids. In nucleotides, the CDR3 is TGTGCCACCAGTAGCAGCGGGAGGGCAAATGAGCAGTTCTTC. It yields the protein CATSSSGRANEQFF.

This rearrangement joins TRBV5-4 to TRBJ1-6, with D possibly being TRBD1 (6 bases). V lost 0 bases and J lost 2, with 15 bases in between. The CDR3 has 18 residues. Looked up from germline, CDR1 is SGHNT and CDR2 is YYREEE (reference sequence). CDR3 loop: CASSLGGPTGPYNSPLHF. CDR3 in DNA: TGTGCCAGCAGCTTGGGGGGACCGACAGGACCCTATAATTCACCCCTCCACTTT. Filled out from reference TRBV5-4 and TRBJ1-6, the complete variable domain reads ETGVTQSPTHLIKTRGQQVTLRCSSQSGHNTVSWYQQALGQGPQFIFQYYREEENGRGNFPPRFSGLQFPNYSSELNVNALELDDSALYLCASSLGGPTGPYNSPLHFGNGTRLTVT.

This chain uses TRBV5-8 with TRBJ1-2; TRBD1 aligns across 8 bases. Unmatched junction bases numbered 16, after V lost 7 bases and J lost 2 bases. Looked up from germline, CDR1 is SGHTS and CDR2 is YDEGEE. The CDR3 consists of 17 residues. Here the CDR3 reads CASGALGRGHGNYGYTF. In DNA form, the CDR3 reads TGTGCCAGCGGGGCCCTAGGCAGGGGGCATGGGAACTATGGCTACACCTTC.

Here the CDR3 reads CASSLRVIRRSPLHF. The CDR3 region has the DNA TGTGCCAGCAGTCTCCGGGTCATACGAAGATCACCCCTCCACTTT. This rearrangement joins TRBV6-5 to TRBJ1-6; D uncertain. The germline CDR1 and CDR2 sequences are MNHEY and SVGAGI. The germline V and J ends were trimmed by 5 bases and 10 bases, with 18 bases remaining between them. The CDR3 length is 15 residues.

This clone was counted between two and nine times. The rearrangement joins TRBV29-1 to TRBJ2-2; weak D call: TRBD2 (6 bases). Trimming left V 4 bases short and J 5 bases short, with 8 bases between. Germline V gene data show CDR1 as SQVTM and CDR2 as ANQGSEA. The CDR3 is made up of 12 amino acids. CDR3 residues: CSVVSGTGELFF. The CDR3 region has the DNA TGCAGCGTTGTTAGCGGAACCGGGGAGCTGTTTTTT.

The rearrangement links TRBV6-2 or TRBV6-3 to TRBJ2-1; the match to TRBD2 covers 12 bases. Trimming cost V 2 bases and J 4 bases; bases outside gene matches: 9. This CDR3 spans 18 amino acids. Germline assignment: CDR1 MNHEY and CDR2 SVGEGT. CDR3 DNA sequence: TGTGCCAGCAGTTACACTAAACTAGCGGGGGGCTCATACAATGAGCAGTTCTTC. Its protein product is CASSYTKLAGGSYNEQFF.

The chain uses TRBV5-1 and TRBJ1-2; D ambiguous. Trimming cost V 0 bases and J 6 bases, with 12 bases left between them. The CDR3 runs 14 residues. Germline CDR1 reads SGHRS; CDR2 reads YFSETQ. The CDR3, as DNA: TGCGCCAGCAGCTTGGGGTCAGTTCTTGATGGCTACACCTTC. This codes for CASSLGSVLDGYTF.